This T cell receptor beta chain originates from a study of PD-L1 blockade in urothelial cancer. Patient disease was locally advanced or metastatic urothelial carcinoma. The V gene lost 0 bases and the J gene lost 0 bases, with 6 bases spanning the gap. Germline V gives CDR1 WSHSY, CDR2 SAAADI. This CDR3 has 14 residues. This clone was detected many times. The target antigen is unknown. Whole-study findings and limits: Tumor-associated clones in the blood of durable-benefit patients grew more at 3 weeks.

The method was immunoSEQ multiplex PCR; TCRdb's version includes in-frame clones alone and lacks a portion of them. This repertoire shows roughly 84,000 clones, 82% found once; its top ten account for more than 8%. This receptor was obtained from a man in his 70s with urothelial cancer. The chain carries TRBV10-2 and TRBJ2-7; D is uncertain. Sequences were derived from PBMCs, sampled around atezolizumab (anti-PD-L1) treatment. The CDR3 is CASSESGNSYEQYF. CDR3 coding DNA: TGCGCCAGCAGTGAGTCGGGCAACTCCTACGAGCAGTACTTC.